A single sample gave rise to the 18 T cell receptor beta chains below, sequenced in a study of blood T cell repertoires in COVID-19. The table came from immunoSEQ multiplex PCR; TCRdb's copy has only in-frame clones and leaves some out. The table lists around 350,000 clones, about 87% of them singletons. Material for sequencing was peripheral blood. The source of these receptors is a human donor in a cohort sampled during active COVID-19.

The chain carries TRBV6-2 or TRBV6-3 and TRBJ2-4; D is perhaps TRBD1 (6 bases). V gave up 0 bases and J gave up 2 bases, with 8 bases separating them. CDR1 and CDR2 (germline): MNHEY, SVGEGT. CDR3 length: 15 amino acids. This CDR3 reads CASSYSRGTKNIQYF. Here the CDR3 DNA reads TGTGCCAGCAGTTACTCGAGGGGGACCAAAAACATTCAGTACTTC.

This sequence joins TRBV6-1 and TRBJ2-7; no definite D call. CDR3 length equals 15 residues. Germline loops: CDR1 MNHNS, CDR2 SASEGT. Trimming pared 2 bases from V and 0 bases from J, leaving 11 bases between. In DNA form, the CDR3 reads TGTGCCAGCAGTGAATTCGGATGGAGCTCCTACGAGCAGTACTTC. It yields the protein CASSEFGWSSYEQYF.

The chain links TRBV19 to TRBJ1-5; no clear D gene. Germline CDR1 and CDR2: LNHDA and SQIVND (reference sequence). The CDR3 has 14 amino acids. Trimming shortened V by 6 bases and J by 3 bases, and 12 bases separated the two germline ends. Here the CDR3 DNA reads TGTGCCAGTAGCCCCCCCGGTCCCAATCAGCCCCAGCATTTT. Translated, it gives CASSPPGPNQPQHF.

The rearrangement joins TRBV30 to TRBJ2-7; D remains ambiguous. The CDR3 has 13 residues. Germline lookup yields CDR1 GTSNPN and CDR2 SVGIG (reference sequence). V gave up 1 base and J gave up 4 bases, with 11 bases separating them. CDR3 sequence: CAWSGSSPYEQYF. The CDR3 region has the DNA TGTGCCTGGAGTGGCAGTTCCCCTTACGAGCAGTACTTC.

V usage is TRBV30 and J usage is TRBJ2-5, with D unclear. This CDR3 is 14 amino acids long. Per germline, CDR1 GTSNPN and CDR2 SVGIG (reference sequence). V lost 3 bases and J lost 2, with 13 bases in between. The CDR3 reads CAWRNFGPQETQYF. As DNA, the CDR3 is TGTGCCTGGAGAAATTTTGGCCCGCAAGAGACCCAGTACTTC.

CDR3 nucleotides: TGTGCCATCAGTGAATGGGGACTGGAGGAGCGCAATGAGCAGTTCTTC. It translates to CAISEWGLEERNEQFF. The chain has TRBV10-3 and TRBJ2-1; D may be TRBD2 (6 bases). Germline V gives CDR1 ENHRY, CDR2 SYGVKD. The CDR3 has 16 residues. The germline V and J ends were trimmed by 3 bases and 6 bases, with 18 bases remaining between them.

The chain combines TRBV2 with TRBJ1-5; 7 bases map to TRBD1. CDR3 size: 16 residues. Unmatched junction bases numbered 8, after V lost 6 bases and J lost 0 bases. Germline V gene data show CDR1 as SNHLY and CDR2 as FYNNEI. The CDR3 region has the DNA TGTGCCAGCAGGGGAGACAGGGAATATAGCAATCAGCCCCAGCATTTT. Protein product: CASRGDREYSNQPQHF.

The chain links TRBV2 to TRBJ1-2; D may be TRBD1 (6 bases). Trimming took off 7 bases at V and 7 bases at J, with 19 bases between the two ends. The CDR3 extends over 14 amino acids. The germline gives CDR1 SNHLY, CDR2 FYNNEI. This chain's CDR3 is CASTQEADSGGYTF. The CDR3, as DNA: TGTGCCAGCACCCAAGAGGCGGACAGCGGTGGCTACACCTTC. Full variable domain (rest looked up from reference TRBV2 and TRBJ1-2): EPEVTQTPSHQVTQMGQEVILRCVPISNHLYFYWYRQILGQKVEFLVSFYNNEISEKSEIFDDQFSVERPDGSNFTLKIRSTKLEDSAMYFCASTQEADSGGYTFGSGTRLTVV.

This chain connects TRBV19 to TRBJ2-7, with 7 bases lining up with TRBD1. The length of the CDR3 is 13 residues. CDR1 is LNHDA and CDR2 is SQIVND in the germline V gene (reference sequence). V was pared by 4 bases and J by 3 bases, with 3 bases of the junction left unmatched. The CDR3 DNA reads TGTGCCAGTAGTAGGGGACAGAACTACGAGCAGTACTTC. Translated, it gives CASSRGQNYEQYF.

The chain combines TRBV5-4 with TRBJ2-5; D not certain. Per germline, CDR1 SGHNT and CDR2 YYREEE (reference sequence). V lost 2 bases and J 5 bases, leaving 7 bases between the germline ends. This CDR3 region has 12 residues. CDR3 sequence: CASSFFLETQYF. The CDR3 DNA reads TGTGCCAGCAGCTTTTTTCTGGAGACCCAGTACTTC.

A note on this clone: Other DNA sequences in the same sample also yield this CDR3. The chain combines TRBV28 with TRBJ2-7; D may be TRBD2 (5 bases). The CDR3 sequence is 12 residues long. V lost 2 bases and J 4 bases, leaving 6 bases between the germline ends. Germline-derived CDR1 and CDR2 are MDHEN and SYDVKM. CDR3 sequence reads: CASSLRGYEQYF. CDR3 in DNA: TGTGCCAGCAGTTTACGAGGGTACGAGCAGTACTTC.

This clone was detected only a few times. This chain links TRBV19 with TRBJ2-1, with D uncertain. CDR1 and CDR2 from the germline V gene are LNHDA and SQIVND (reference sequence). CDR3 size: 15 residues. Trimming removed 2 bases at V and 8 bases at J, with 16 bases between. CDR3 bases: TGTGCCAGTAGTATATGGCGGTCCTATGGCGATGAGCAGTTCTTC. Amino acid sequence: CASSIWRSYGDEQFF.

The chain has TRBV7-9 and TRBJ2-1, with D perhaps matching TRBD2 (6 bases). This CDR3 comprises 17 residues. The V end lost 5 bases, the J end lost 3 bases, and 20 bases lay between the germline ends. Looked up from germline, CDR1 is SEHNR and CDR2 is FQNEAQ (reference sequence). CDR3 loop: CASSNGWGSGYYNEQFF. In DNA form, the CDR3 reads TGTGCCAGCAGCAACGGGTGGGGTAGCGGATACTACAATGAGCAGTTCTTC.

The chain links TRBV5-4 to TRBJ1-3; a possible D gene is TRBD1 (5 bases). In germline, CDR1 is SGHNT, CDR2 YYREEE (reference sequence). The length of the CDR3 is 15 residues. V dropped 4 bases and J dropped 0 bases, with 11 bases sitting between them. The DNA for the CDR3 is TGTGCCAGCAGCGCGGGGCCCAGCTCTGGAAACACCATATATTTT. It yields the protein CASSAGPSSGNTIYF.

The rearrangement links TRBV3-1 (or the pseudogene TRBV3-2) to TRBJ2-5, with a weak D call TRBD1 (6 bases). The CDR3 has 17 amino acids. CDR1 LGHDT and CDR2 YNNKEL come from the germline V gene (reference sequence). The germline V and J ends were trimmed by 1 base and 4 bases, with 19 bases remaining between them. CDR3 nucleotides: TGTGCCAGCAGCCAAGGGATAGCTGGGGGCGCGGGAGAGACCCAGTACTTC. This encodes CASSQGIAGGAGETQYF.

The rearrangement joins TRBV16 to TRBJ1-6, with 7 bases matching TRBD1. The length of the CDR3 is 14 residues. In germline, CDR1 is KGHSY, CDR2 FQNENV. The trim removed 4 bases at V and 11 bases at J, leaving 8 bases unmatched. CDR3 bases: TGTGCCAGCAGCCCTGGACAGGTTCGGGCACCCCTCCACTTT. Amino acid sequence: CASSPGQVRAPLHF.

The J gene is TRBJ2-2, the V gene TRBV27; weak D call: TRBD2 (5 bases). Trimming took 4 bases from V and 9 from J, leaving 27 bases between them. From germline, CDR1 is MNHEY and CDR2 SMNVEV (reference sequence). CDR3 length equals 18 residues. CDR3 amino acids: CASSSPLRVAPGRRELFF. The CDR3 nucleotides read TGTGCCAGCAGTTCCCCCCTGCGGGTTGCCCCGGGTCGCCGGGAGCTGTTTTTT.

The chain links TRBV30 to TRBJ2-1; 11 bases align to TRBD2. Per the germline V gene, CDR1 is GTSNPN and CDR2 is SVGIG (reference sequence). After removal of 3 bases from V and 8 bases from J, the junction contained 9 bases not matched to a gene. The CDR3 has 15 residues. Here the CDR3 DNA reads TGTGCCTGGAGGGAAACTAGCGGGAGCGGGGATGAGCAGTTCTTC. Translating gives CAWRETSGSGDEQFF.